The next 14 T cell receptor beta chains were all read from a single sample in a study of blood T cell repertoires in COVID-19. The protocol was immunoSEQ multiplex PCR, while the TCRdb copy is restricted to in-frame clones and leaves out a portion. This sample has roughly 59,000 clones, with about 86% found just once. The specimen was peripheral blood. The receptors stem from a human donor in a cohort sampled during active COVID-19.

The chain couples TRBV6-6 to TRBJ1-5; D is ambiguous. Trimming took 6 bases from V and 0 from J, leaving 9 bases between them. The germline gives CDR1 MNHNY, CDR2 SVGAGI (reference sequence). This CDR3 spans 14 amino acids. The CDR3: CASSHRNSNQPQHF. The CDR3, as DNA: TGTGCCAGCAGCCACAGAAATAGCAATCAGCCCCAGCATTTT.

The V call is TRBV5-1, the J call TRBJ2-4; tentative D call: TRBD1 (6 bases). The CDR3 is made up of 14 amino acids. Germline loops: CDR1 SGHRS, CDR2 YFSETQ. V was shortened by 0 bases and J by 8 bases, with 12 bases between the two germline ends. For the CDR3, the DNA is TGCGCCAGCAGCTTGGCTGGGGGCGCGGACATTCAGTACTTC. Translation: CASSLAGGADIQYF.

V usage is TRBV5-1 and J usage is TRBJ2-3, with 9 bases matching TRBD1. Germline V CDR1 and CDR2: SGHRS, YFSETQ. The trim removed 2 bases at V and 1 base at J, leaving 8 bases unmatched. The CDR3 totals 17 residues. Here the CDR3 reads CASSLSTGGFGTDTQYF. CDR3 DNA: TGCGCCAGCAGCTTATCCACAGGGGGCTTCGGCACAGATACGCAGTATTTT.

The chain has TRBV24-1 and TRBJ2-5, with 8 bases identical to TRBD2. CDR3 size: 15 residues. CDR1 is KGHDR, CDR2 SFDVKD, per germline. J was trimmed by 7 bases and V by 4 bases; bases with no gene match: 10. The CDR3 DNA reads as TGTGCCACCAGTGAATCAAGCGGGGGCCTAGGGACCCAGTACTTC. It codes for CATSESSGGLGTQYF.

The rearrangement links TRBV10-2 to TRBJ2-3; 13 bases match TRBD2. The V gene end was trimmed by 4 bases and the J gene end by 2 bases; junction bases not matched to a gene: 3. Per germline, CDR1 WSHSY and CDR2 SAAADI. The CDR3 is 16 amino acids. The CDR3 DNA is TGCGCCAGCAGTGGACTAGCGGGGGGATTCACAGATACGCAGTATTTT. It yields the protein CASSGLAGGFTDTQYF.

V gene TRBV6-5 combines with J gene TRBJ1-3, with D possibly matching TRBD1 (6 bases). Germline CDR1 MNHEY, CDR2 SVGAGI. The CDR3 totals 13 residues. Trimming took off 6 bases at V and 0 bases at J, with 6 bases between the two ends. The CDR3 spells CASRTGSGNTIYF. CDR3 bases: TGTGCCAGCAGGACAGGCTCTGGAAACACCATATATTTT.

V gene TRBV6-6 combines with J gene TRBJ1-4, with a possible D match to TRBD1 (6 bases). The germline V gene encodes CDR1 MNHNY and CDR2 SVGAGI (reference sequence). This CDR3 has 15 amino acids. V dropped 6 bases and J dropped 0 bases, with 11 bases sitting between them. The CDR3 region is CASRSGQPTNEKLFF. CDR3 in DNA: TGTGCCAGCAGGTCTGGACAGCCAACTAATGAAAAACTGTTTTTT.

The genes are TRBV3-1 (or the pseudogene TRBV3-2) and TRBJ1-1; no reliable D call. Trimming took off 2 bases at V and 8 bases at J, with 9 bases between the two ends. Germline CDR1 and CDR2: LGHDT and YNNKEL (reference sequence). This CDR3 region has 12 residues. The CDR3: CASSQSLREAFF. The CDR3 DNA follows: TGTGCCAGCAGCCAATCCCTGCGGGAAGCTTTCTTT.

CDR3 in amino acids: CASSVDRGTSGGYNEQFF. In nucleotides, the CDR3 is TGTGCCAGCAGCGTAGATCGAGGGACTAGCGGGGGTTACAATGAGCAGTTCTTC. This chain uses TRBV7-2 with TRBJ2-1; 14 positions agree with TRBD2. Germline V gene lookup returns CDR1 SGHTA and CDR2 FQGNSA. The CDR3 has 18 amino acids. The V and J ends lost 5 bases and 4 bases, in that order; junction bases with no gene match: 10.

The CDR3, as DNA: TGCGCCAGCAGCGATGGGACAGGGATGAGTTCACCCCTCCACTTT. Protein product: CASSDGTGMSSPLHF. The chain has TRBV5-1 and TRBJ1-6, with TRBD1 identical over 9 bases. In germline, CDR1 is SGHRS, CDR2 YFSETQ. This CDR3 comprises 15 residues. Losses at the gene ends were 4 bases for V and 9 bases for J; bases not matched to a gene: 8.

CDR3 DNA: TGTGCCATCAGTGAGTTCGAAGGGGACTGGCGCAATCAGCCCCAGCATTTT. Translating it yields CAISEFEGDWRNQPQHF. The chain carries TRBV10-3 and TRBJ1-5; D possibly corresponds to TRBD1 (5 bases). Trimming pared 1 base from V and 2 bases from J, leaving 15 bases between. Germline CDR1 reads ENHRY; CDR2 reads SYGVKD. The CDR3 extends over 17 amino acids.

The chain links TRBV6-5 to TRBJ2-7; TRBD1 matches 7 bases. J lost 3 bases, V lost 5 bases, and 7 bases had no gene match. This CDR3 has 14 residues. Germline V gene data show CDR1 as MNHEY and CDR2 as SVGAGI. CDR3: CASSPRQGSYEQYF. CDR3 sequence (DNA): TGTGCCAGCAGTCCACGACAGGGAAGCTACGAGCAGTACTTC.

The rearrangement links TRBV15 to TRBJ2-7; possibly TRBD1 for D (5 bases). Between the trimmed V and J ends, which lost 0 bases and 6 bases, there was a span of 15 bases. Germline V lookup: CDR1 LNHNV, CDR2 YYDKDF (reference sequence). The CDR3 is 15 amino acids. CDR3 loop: CATSRDPGRAFEQYF. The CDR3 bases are TGTGCCACCAGCAGAGATCCGGGCAGGGCCTTCGAGCAGTACTTC.

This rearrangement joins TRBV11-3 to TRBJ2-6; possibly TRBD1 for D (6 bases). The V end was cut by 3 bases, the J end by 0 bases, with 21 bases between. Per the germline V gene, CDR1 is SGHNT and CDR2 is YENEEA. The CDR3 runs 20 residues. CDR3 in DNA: TGTGCCAGCAGCTTGGAGCTGACAGGCCAAACCAGCTCTGGGGCCAACGTCCTGACTTTC. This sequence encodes CASSLELTGQTSSGANVLTF.